A single sample is the source of the 10 T cell receptor beta chains below, sequenced in a study of T cell responses to AZD1222 COVID-19 vaccine. Here immunoSEQ multiplex PCR was the method, and the copy in TCRdb shows in-frame clones only, minus some. The data contain approximately 120,000 clones, approximately 88% of them singletons. The sequenced sample was peripheral blood, obtained on day 0 of MenACWY control vaccination. Every receptor here comes from an adult in good health.

The CDR3 loop is CASTGYYGYTF. The DNA of the CDR3 is TGTGCCAGCACTGGCTACTATGGCTACACCTTC. This chain joins TRBV28 and TRBJ1-2; D not certain. The CDR3 is made up of 11 amino acids. V was shortened by 7 bases and J by 3 bases, with 6 bases between the two germline ends. Germline-derived CDR1 and CDR2 are MDHEN and SYDVKM.

The V gene is TRBV28, the J gene TRBJ1-2, with 9 bases identical to TRBD1. The CDR3 loop spans 14 amino acids. In germline, CDR1 is MDHEN, CDR2 SYDVKM. V was pared by 2 bases and J by 7 bases, with 5 bases of the junction left unmatched. As DNA, the CDR3 is TGTGCCAGCAGTTTAGGACAGGGGCGGGGTGGCTACACCTTC. This translates into CASSLGQGRGGYTF.

This chain joins TRBV4-1 and TRBJ1-1; D gene unclear. Germline values: CDR1 MGHRA, CDR2 YSYEKL. This CDR3 region has 14 residues. V was trimmed by 1 base and J by 0 bases, leaving 6 bases between them. Written as DNA, the CDR3 is TGCGCCAGCAGCCAAGGCCGTATGAACACTGAAGCTTTCTTT. It yields the protein CASSQGRMNTEAFF.

The chain links TRBV30 to TRBJ1-1; D ambiguous. CDR3 length equals 11 residues. Deletions cut 5 bases from V and 1 base from J, with 5 bases between. From germline, CDR1 is GTSNPN and CDR2 SVGIG (reference sequence). The CDR3 DNA follows: TGTGCCTGGTGGGGGAACACTGAAGCTTTCTTT. Protein sequence: CAWWGNTEAFF.

The J gene is TRBJ1-1, the V gene TRBV18, with no clear D. This CDR3 comprises 15 residues. V was pared by 3 bases and J by 1 base, with 12 bases between. The V gene's germline CDR1 is KGHSH and CDR2 LQKENI. CDR3 sequence: CASSPIYSRNTEAFF. The CDR3 DNA is TGTGCCAGCTCACCCATATATTCCCGGAACACTGAAGCTTTCTTT.

The rearrangement links TRBV28 to TRBJ2-7; TRBD1 is a possible D gene (5 bases). The CDR3 contains 16 residues. Germline-derived CDR1 and CDR2 are MDHEN and SYDVKM. Deletions cut 4 bases from V and 3 bases from J, with 19 bases between. The CDR3 region has the DNA TGTGCCAGCAGTTCCCCCCGAGGCCAGGGAATCTACGAGCAGTACTTC. Translation gives CASSSPRGQGIYEQYF.

The J gene is TRBJ1-1, the V gene TRBV28; TRBD1 agrees at 8 bases. The CDR3 extends over 13 amino acids. Germline V gene data show CDR1 as MDHEN and CDR2 as SYDVKM. The J segment lost 6 bases and the V segment lost 6 bases, leaving 6 bases of the junction unmatched. The CDR3 is CASRPTGGAEAFF. The CDR3, as DNA: TGTGCCAGCAGACCCACAGGGGGGGCTGAAGCTTTCTTT. Full variable domain (missing parts from reference TRBV28 and TRBJ1-1): DVKVTQSSRYLVKRTGEKVFLECVQDMDHENMFWYRQDPGLGLRLIYFSYDVKMKEKGDIPEGYSVSREKKERFSLILESASTNQTSMYLCASRPTGGAEAFFGQGTRLTVV.

The CDR3 reads CASSPGTQSVEQYF. For the CDR3, the DNA is TGTGCCAGCTCACCCGGGACGCAAAGCGTCGAGCAGTACTTC. The chain has TRBV18 and TRBJ2-7, with D perhaps given as TRBD1 or TRBD2 (5 bases each). The CDR3 length is 14 residues. The V end was cut by 3 bases, the J end by 6 bases, with 15 bases between. Germline CDR1 KGHSH, CDR2 LQKENI.

The genes are TRBV6-4 and TRBJ2-1; tentatively, D is TRBD2 (5 bases). Germline lookup yields CDR1 MRHNA and CDR2 SNTAGT. V lost 4 bases and J 2 bases, leaving 6 bases between the germline ends. The CDR3 extends over 13 amino acids. The DNA of the CDR3 is TGTGCCAGCAGTGGGACTGCCTACAATGAGCAGTTCTTC. This sequence encodes CASSGTAYNEQFF.

The genes are TRBV6-4 and TRBJ2-5; possibly TRBD1 for D (5 bases). The length of the CDR3 is 14 residues. V was pared by 6 bases and J by 1 base, with 12 bases between. Germline V gene sequence: CDR1 MRHNA, CDR2 SNTAGT. CDR3 coding DNA: TGTGCCAGCAGCGAAAACAGGTCCCAAGAGACCCAGTACTTC. Translated, it gives CASSENRSQETQYF.